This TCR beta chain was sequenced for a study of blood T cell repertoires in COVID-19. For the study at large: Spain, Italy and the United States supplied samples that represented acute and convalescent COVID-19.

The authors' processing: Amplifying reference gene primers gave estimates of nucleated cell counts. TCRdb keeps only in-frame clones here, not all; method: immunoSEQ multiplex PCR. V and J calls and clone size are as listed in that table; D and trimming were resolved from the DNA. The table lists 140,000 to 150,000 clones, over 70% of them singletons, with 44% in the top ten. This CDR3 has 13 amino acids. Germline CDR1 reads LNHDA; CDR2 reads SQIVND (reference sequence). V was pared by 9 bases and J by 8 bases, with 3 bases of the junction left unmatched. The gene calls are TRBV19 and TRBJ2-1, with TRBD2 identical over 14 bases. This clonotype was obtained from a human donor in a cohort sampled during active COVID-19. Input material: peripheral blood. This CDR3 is CASGTSGSHEQFF. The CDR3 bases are TGTGCCAGCGGGACTAGCGGGAGCCATGAGCAGTTCTTC.